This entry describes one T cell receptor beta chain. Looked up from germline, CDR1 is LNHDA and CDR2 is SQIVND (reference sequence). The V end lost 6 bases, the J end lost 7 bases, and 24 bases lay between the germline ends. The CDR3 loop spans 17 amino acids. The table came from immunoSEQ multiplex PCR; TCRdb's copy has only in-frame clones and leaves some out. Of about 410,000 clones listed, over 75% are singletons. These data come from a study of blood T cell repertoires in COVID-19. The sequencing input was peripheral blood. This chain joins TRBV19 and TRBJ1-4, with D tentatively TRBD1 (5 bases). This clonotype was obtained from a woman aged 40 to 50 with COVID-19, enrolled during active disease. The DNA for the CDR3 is TGTGCCAGTAGACCACATGTGGGTGCAGGGTGGGTTGAAAAACTGTTTTTT. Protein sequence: CASRPHVGAGWVEKLFF. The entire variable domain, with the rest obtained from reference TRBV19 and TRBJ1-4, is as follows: DGGITQSPKYLFRKEGQNVTLSCEQNLNHDAMYWYRQDPGQGLRLIYYSQIVNDFQKGDIAEGYSVSREKKESFPLTVTSAQKNPTAFYLCASRPHVGAGWVEKLFFGSGTQLSVL.